This T cell receptor beta chain was profiled in a study of human T cells and chemical hapten exposure (dated by TCRdb to about 2021). Study-wide context: For sensitization, 2% DPC in acetone was applied to a 2 cm by 2 cm area of upper inner arm skin. Patient blood was sampled pre-sensitization (week 0) and at 2, 6 and about 24 weeks after DPC sensitization. The mostly female patient cohort included alopecia areata with under or over 50% scalp involvement, alopecia totalis and alopecia universalis. Throughout the roughly 23-week study period, patients were also given weekly therapeutic DPC doses on the scalp. Patch testing was done on the upper back using Finn chambers containing 0.01% DPC, and results were scored after 6 days according to International Contact Dermatitis Research Group standards. Blood for TCR sequencing was provided by twenty-nine alopecia patients at one to four time points (pre-sensitization, 2, 6 and 24 weeks). Libraries were combined into a pool for sequencing, and differences in TCR yield between samples came mainly from small differences in library volumes within the pool. This study followed changes in the peripheral blood TCR repertoire in vivo during primary and secondary sensitization of alopecia patients to the hapten diphenylcyclopropenone (DPC). What the research found in general, with its limitations: Repeated subsampling changed both the strength of the expansion versus patch-test correlation and the threshold at which the correlation became significant. Because all patients had alopecia, a presumed autoimmune disease, the immune response of the patients might differ from that of healthy individuals. Significantly more large CDR3 similarity clusters were formed by expanded TCRs than by pre-sensitization or healthy control sets, consistent with antigen-driven responses. A positive correlation was found between the number of PT1 expanded TCRs and patch test score, with significance reached at thresholds 8, 16 and 32 but not 4. No change with DPC sensitization was found in the number of TCRs above 1 in 1000 frequency, and no evidence of global repertoire structure alterations was found.

The time point label for this specimen denotes: patch test 2, 6 weeks after DPC sensitization. The sample's treatment or condition label is to be understood as: therapeutic diphenylcyclopropenone sensitization with weekly scalp DPC. At each patch-test visit, blood was drawn before the patch test was applied. To be eligible, patients had to be aged 18 to 70, diagnosed with alopecia and judged suitable for DPC therapy, while pregnant patients were excluded. Total RNA was extracted from unfractionated whole blood collected in Tempus Blood RNA tubes. The sample holds many counts of this clonotype. This receptor's antigen is unknown. One base away there is no much larger clone; base qualities are not given. The library was prepared using RACE. Instrument used: NextSeq 500. Library preparation attached unique molecular identifiers to individual cDNA molecules for quantitative, reproducible TCR counting. Each blood RNA sample was used to sequence both TCR alpha and TCR beta chains. The original pipeline was this. A median of around 96,000 TCRs per sample was observed, with a range of 23,224 to 690,600. V, J and CDR3 annotation of the TCR reads was carried out using the Decombinator software suite. Every sample was subsampled to the same number of TCRs (28,000) for the PS versus PT1 abundance plots. TCRs were defined as expanded if absent before sensitization and observed at least eight times at the 2-week time point. TCRdb reprocessing: public reads trimmed at Q25 with fastp, clones called with MiXCR, in-frame beta chains kept. Rows with a matching CDR3 protein are joined into one entry that keeps the most common DNA and genes. None of the V and J calls come from the authors' own analysis; TCRdb made them. The sample has about 380,000 distinct CDR3 sequences on record, around 6% of them singletons. Jointly, the top ten make up around 6.1% of the sample.

The receptor was isolated from a young woman with alopecia areata. Some clones in this sample may be carry-over from other donors' samples. The material sequenced was whole blood, taken in connection with sensitization to the hapten diphenylcyclopropenone (DPC).

The DNA reads as follows: TGTGCCAGCAGCCACAGTGGGGTAAAAGGAAACACCATATATTTT. It translates as CASSHSGVKGNTIYF. The sequence links TRBV7-9 to TRBJ1-3, with the D gene not confidently named. V loses 5 bases, J loses 4 bases, and the germline ends lie 15 bases apart. The CDR3 numbers 15 residues from cysteine through phenylalanine. Just the 45-base CDR3 DNA is kept, in frame starting at base 1. CDR1 and CDR2, looked up from the germline V gene (reference sequence), are SEHNR and FQNEAQ.